Described below is a single T cell receptor (beta chain) sequence and its context. What it binds is unknown. Next came a second PCR, run for roughly 6 to 11 cycles, which used a sample-barcoded 5' primer along with a J-beta primer mix. The study obtained at least 2.5 million CDR3-containing paired-end reads from every sample. Each CDR3 protein gets one entry after TCRdb re-called the 5' RACE reads with MiXCR. Here the sample spans hundreds of thousands of distinct CDR3 sequences, about 47% being singletons. Unmatched junction bases numbered 6, after V lost 0 bases and J lost 0 bases. The CDR3 length is 17 residues. Per the germline V gene, CDR1 is SGDLS and CDR2 is YYNGEE. This record belongs to a study of blood T cells in healthy people across ages. General observations from the study: While age rose, TCR beta diversity per million T cells dropped in a roughly linear way. Greater diversity and more naive CD4+ cells were seen in long-lived donors than in aged donors.

V gene TRBV9 combines with J gene TRBJ1-3; TRBD1 matches 7 bases. Material: blood. The clonotype originates from a man aged 80 or over in good health. The CDR3 sequence is CASSVVDRELSGNTIYF. The CDR3 coding sequence is TGTGCCAGCAGCGTAGTAGACAGGGAGCTCTCTGGAAACACCATATATTTT.